Each of the 15 T cell receptor beta chains below was sequenced from the same sample in a study of T cell responses to AZD1222 COVID-19 vaccine. Generated by immunoSEQ multiplex PCR, the TCRdb table keeps only in-frame clones and is missing some. The sample carries some 90,000 clones, roughly 87% recorded once. Specimen: peripheral blood, collected on day 0 of AZD1222 vaccination. The receptors originated from an adult in good health.

V is TRBV30 and J is TRBJ2-5; 7 bases align to TRBD1. The CDR3 runs 15 residues. Per the germline V gene, CDR1 is GTSNPN and CDR2 is SVGIG (reference sequence). The J segment lost 2 bases and the V segment lost 3 bases, leaving 9 bases of the junction unmatched. The chain's CDR3 is CAWSSQGSSQETQYF. DNA for the CDR3: TGTGCCTGGAGCTCACAGGGGTCGAGTCAAGAGACCCAGTACTTC.

The V call is TRBV10-3, the J call TRBJ1-2; TRBD1 is a possible D gene (6 bases). The V and J ends lost 0 bases and 4 bases respectively, with 15 bases between them. This CDR3 comprises 16 residues. Germline CDR1 and CDR2: ENHRY and SYGVKD. The chain's CDR3 is CAISESIGVGGYGYTF. DNA of the CDR3: TGTGCCATCAGTGAGTCGATAGGGGTAGGGGGCTATGGCTACACCTTC.

This clone was recorded only once. The chain has TRBV11-2 and TRBJ2-1; 8 positions agree with TRBD2. Germline loops: CDR1 SGHAT, CDR2 FQNNGV. This CDR3 is 14 amino acids long. Losses at the gene ends were 8 bases for V and 3 bases for J; bases not matched to a gene: 6. In DNA, the CDR3 is TGTGCCAGCGCCGGGACTAGAGTCTACAATGAGCAGTTCTTC. Protein: CASAGTRVYNEQFF. The full variable domain, completed using reference TRBV11-2 and TRBJ2-1, is EAGVAQSPRYKIIEKRQSVAFWCNPISGHATLYWYQQILGQGPKLLIQFQNNGVVDDSQLPKDRFSAERLKGVDSTLKIQPAKLEDSAVYLCASAGTRVYNEQFFGPGTRLTVL.

The chain employs TRBV27 and TRBJ1-2, with a possible D match to TRBD1 (6 bases). Trimming removed 5 bases at V and 2 bases at J, with 12 bases between. The length of the CDR3 is 14 residues. CDR1 is MNHEY and CDR2 is SMNVEV in the germline V gene (reference sequence). The CDR3 here is CASSMTGDNYGYTF. In DNA, the CDR3 is TGTGCCAGCAGTATGACAGGCGACAACTATGGCTACACCTTC.

This chain links TRBV18 with TRBJ1-3, with unresolved D. Trimming cost V 3 bases and J 9 bases, with 21 bases left between them. The CDR3 spans 16 residues. Germline assignment: CDR1 KGHSH and CDR2 LQKENI. DNA for the CDR3: TGTGCCAGCTCACCCGATAGAAACCTTCGTTTGGGCACCATATATTTT. Protein product: CASSPDRNLRLGTIYF. The full variable domain, with the rest looked up from reference TRBV18 and TRBJ1-3, is NAGVMQNPRHLVRRRGQEARLRCSPMKGHSHVYWYRQLPEEGLKFMVYLQKENIIDESGMPKERFSAEFPKEGPSILRIQQVVRGDSAAYFCASSPDRNLRLGTIYFGEGSWLTVV.

This chain links TRBV2 with TRBJ1-1; D remains unclear. The V end lost 4 bases, the J end lost 3 bases, and 12 bases lay between the germline ends. CDR3 length equals 14 residues. Germline values: CDR1 SNHLY, CDR2 FYNNEI. The CDR3 nucleotides are TGTGCCAGCAGTGGGGCCCTGAGGGACACTGAAGCTTTCTTT. Its translation is CASSGALRDTEAFF.

The chain couples TRBV28 to TRBJ1-3; D gene uncertain. The CDR3 spans 13 residues. V dropped 6 bases and J dropped 0 bases, with 6 bases sitting between them. Germline CDR1 is MDHEN and CDR2 is SYDVKM. CDR3 amino acids: CASRESSGNTIYF. CDR3 coding DNA: TGTGCCAGCAGGGAGAGCTCTGGAAACACCATATATTTT.

J is TRBJ1-2 and V is TRBV7-9; possible D gene TRBD1, 5 bases. CDR1 is SEHNR, CDR2 FQNEAQ, per germline (reference sequence). The germline V and J ends were trimmed by 5 bases and 0 bases, with 16 bases remaining between them. CDR3 size: 16 residues. CDR3: CASSPAGTEANYGYTF. CDR3 coding DNA: TGTGCCAGCAGCCCCGCGGGGACGGAGGCTAACTATGGCTACACCTTC.

This chain joins TRBV3-1 (or the pseudogene TRBV3-2) and TRBJ1-4; the D gene is possibly TRBD1 (5 bases). V was clipped by 4 bases and J by 5 bases, with 14 bases between them. The CDR3 has 15 amino acids. CDR1 is LGHDT and CDR2 is YNNKEL in the germline V gene (reference sequence). CDR3 loop: CASSPRGGGNEKLFF. The CDR3 DNA is TGTGCCAGCAGCCCTCGGGGGGGAGGGAATGAAAAACTGTTTTTT.

V and J are TRBV12-3 or TRBV12-4 and TRBJ2-7; D unresolved. The CDR3 consists of 11 residues. Between the trimmed V and J ends, which lost 3 bases and 6 bases, there was a span of 6 bases. The CDR3 coding sequence is TGTGCCAGCAGTTTCCGGATCGAGCAGTACTTC. Its protein is CASSFRIEQYF.

J is TRBJ1-1 and V is TRBV7-9; 9 bases align to TRBD1. The CDR3 spans 15 residues. Trimming cost V 4 bases and J 5 bases; bases outside gene matches: 8. Germline CDR1 and CDR2: SEHNR and FQNEAQ (reference sequence). CDR3 sequence: CASSYPVGQGTEAFF. The DNA of the CDR3 is TGTGCCAGCAGCTACCCCGTGGGACAGGGAACTGAAGCTTTCTTT.

The chain employs TRBV2 and TRBJ2-2; 7 positions match TRBD1. The germline gives CDR1 SNHLY, CDR2 FYNNEI. The CDR3 runs to 17 residues. Trimming at V came to 5 bases and at J to 3 bases, leaving 12 bases not matched to a gene. The CDR3 nucleotides read TGTGCCAGCAGTAAAGGTCCCGGGACAGAGTACACCGGGGAGCTGTTTTTT. It is translated as CASSKGPGTEYTGELFF.

The chain couples TRBV6-5 to TRBJ1-1; possibly TRBD1 for D (5 bases). V lost 2 bases, J lost 5 bases, and 12 bases lay in between. The CDR3 is 14 residues long. Germline V gene lookup returns CDR1 MNHEY and CDR2 SVGAGI. CDR3 amino acids: CASSYGTASTEAFF. CDR3 nucleotide sequence: TGTGCCAGCAGTTACGGGACGGCAAGTACTGAAGCTTTCTTT.

The gene calls are TRBV6-4 and TRBJ2-1; 10 bases agree with TRBD2. V gave up 5 bases and J gave up 6 bases; unmatched junction bases: 1. The CDR3 sequence is 13 residues long. Germline assignment: CDR1 MRHNA and CDR2 SNTAGT. In nucleotides, the CDR3 is TGTGCCAGCAGTACTAGCGGGATCAATGAGCAGTTCTTC. Translated, it gives CASSTSGINEQFF.

As regards this clone: Other DNA sequences in this specimen translate into the identical CDR3. This chain connects TRBV6-4 to TRBJ2-3; D is possibly TRBD2 (6 bases). This CDR3 has 14 residues. Trimming left V 4 bases short and J 0 bases short, with 8 bases between. Looked up from germline, CDR1 is MRHNA and CDR2 is SNTAGT. CDR3 protein: CASSVSGSTDTQYF. The CDR3, as DNA: TGTGCCAGCAGTGTTAGCGGTAGCACAGATACGCAGTATTTT.